Below are 2 T cell receptor beta chains sequenced from a single sample in a study of identical twins. TCRdb reprocessed the 5' RACE reads with MiXCR, giving one entry per CDR3 protein. Among roughly 720,000 distinct CDR3 sequences listed, about 18% were seen once. Separately, the same data were catalogued under a study of T cells expressing NK-cell markers.

The sample consisted of PBMCs. The receptors were sampled from a woman under 30 in good health.

There are a few counts of this clonotype. The V and J genes are TRBV12-5 and TRBJ1-2; 11 bases line up with TRBD1. The V and J ends lost 7 bases and 5 bases, in that order; junction bases with no gene match: 21. Germline V CDR1 and CDR2: LGHNT, FRNRAP. The CDR3 is made up of 19 amino acids. In DNA, the CDR3 is TGTGCTAGTGACCATGGCACTTGGACAGGGGGCCTTACGACTTATGGCTACACCTTC. Its translation is CASDHGTWTGGLTTYGYTF.

This sequence joins TRBV20-1 and TRBJ1-2, with TRBD1 matching 7 bases. Germline V gene sequence: CDR1 DFQATT, CDR2 SNEGSKA (reference sequence). Trimming removed 6 bases from V and 4 bases from J; junction bases left unmatched: 5. The CDR3 consists of 12 residues. The CDR3 loop is CSAADRSYGYTF. DNA for the CDR3: TGCAGTGCCGCGGACAGGTCCTATGGCTACACCTTC.